Below are 17 T cell receptor beta chains sequenced from a single sample in a study of regulatory T cells in long-lasting Graves disease. In building TCR beta libraries, iRepertoire HTBI primers were used together with Arm-PCR of CDR3 regions. TCRdb reanalysed the multiplex PCR reads using MiXCR and keeps one entry per CDR3 protein. The data contain fewer than 350,000 distinct CDR3 sequences, 18% of them singletons. Described time point: newly diagnosed GD, antithyroid drugs for less than 3 months. TCR sequences were obtained from RNA taken from PBMCs. This sample comprised peripheral blood mononuclear cells (PBMCs), obtained at new diagnosis, from a patient treated with antithyroid drugs. The receptors were sampled from a female donor with Graves disease.

This clonotype has ten or more counts. The chain has TRBV20-1 and TRBJ1-5; D may be TRBD1 (5 bases). Between the trimmed V and J ends, which lost 5 bases and 1 base, there was a span of 18 bases. Germline V gives CDR1 DFQATT, CDR2 SNEGSKA (reference sequence). The CDR3 extends over 16 amino acids. The CDR3 here is CSAGKLGQRSNQPQHF. Written as DNA, the CDR3 is TGCAGTGCTGGGAAATTGGGGCAGAGGAGCAATCAGCCCCAGCATTTT.

This clonotype was detected many times. V usage is TRBV15 and J usage is TRBJ1-1, with TRBD1 matching over 8 bases. The CDR3 contains 16 residues. V lost 0 bases, J lost 1 base, and 4 bases stayed unmatched. Germline V gene lookup returns CDR1 LNHNV and CDR2 YYDKDF (reference sequence). CDR3 sequence reads: CATSRDRDRGNTEAFF. CDR3 nucleotide sequence: TGTGCCACCAGCAGAGATCGTGACAGGGGGAACACTGAAGCTTTCTTT.

The chain carries TRBV20-1 and TRBJ2-3; 7 positions match TRBD2. After removal of 3 bases from V and 4 bases from J, the junction contained 10 bases not matched to a gene. Per germline, CDR1 DFQATT and CDR2 SNEGSKA (reference sequence). The CDR3 sequence is 15 residues long. The CDR3 bases are TGCAGTGCTAGTCGTAGAGGCGGGAGCTCAGATACGCAGTATTTT. Translation: CSASRRGGSSDTQYF.

As to this clonotype: A read error is possible here, since a much larger clone lies one base away. The chain joins TRBV12-3 or TRBV12-4 to TRBJ2-1; D remains unclear. TRBJ2-3 explains the end of the DNA better; the J call may be wrong. The CDR3 runs to 18 residues. CDR3 loop: CASSLSLAAGNSAGTQYF. CDR3 in DNA: TGTGCCAGCAGTTTGTCTCTTGCGGCCGGAAACTCCGCAGGTACGCAGTATTTT.

This clonotype has ten or more counts. V usage is TRBV28 and J usage is TRBJ2-5; maybe TRBD1 (6 bases). V was cut by 5 bases and J by 1 base, with 11 bases left in between. CDR1 MDHEN and CDR2 SYDVKM come from the germline V gene. The CDR3 has 14 amino acids. CDR3 in DNA: TGTGCCAGCAGTGGGGACAAGACCCAAGAGACCCAGTACTTC. Protein sequence: CASSGDKTQETQYF.

At least ten counts were recorded for this clonotype. As DNA, the CDR3 is TGTGCCACCAGCATCGGCGGCCAAGGGGTTGAAGCTTTCTTT. This codes for CATSIGGQGVEAFF. This rearrangement joins TRBV15 to TRBJ1-1, with D tentatively TRBD1 (5 bases). The germline V gene encodes CDR1 LNHNV and CDR2 YYDKDF (reference sequence). The CDR3 is 14 residues long. V was trimmed by 4 bases and J by 7 bases, leaving 16 bases between them. Supplemented by reference TRBV15 and TRBJ1-1, the full variable domain reads DAMVIQNPRYQVTQFGKPVTLSCSQTLNHNVMYWYQQKSSQAPKLLFHYYDKDFNNEADTPDNFQSRRPNTSFCFLDIRSPGLGDTAMYLCATSIGGQGVEAFFGQGTRLTVV.

The chain couples TRBV20-1 to TRBJ2-3; either TRBD1 or TRBD2 may supply D (5 bases each). The germline V gene has CDR1 DFQATT and CDR2 SNEGSKA (reference sequence). With 6 bases removed from V and 2 bases from J, the gap between germline ends came to 15 bases. CDR3 length: 14 residues. CDR3 bases: TGCAGTGCCCCCGGGGCTAGAGCCACAGATACGCAGTATTTT. Translating gives CSAPGARATDTQYF.

This clonotype showed up many times. In DNA, the CDR3 is TGTGCCAGCTCACCGGGCGGGGAGCTGTTTTTT. It codes for CASSPGGELFF. The rearrangement links TRBV18 to TRBJ2-2; D not certain. Trimming shortened V by 3 bases and J by 7 bases, and 3 bases separated the two germline ends. There are 11 residues in the CDR3. Germline V gene lookup returns CDR1 KGHSH and CDR2 LQKENI.

As regards this clonotype: One base away lies a much larger clone, so this may be a sequencing read error. The chain has TRBV11-2 and TRBJ2-1, with 11 positions matching TRBD2. The CDR3 is 15 residues long. Losses at the gene ends were 5 bases for V and 8 bases for J; bases not matched to a gene: 8. Germline-derived CDR1 and CDR2 are SGHAT and FQNNGV. As DNA, the CDR3 is TGTGCCAGCAGCGCGGGACTAGCGGCTAGCGATGAGCAGTTCTTC. It codes for CASSAGLAASDEQFF.

There are a few counts of this clonotype. This rearrangement joins TRBV28 to TRBJ1-2, with 7 bases lining up with TRBD1. Germline V gives CDR1 MDHEN, CDR2 SYDVKM. The length of the CDR3 is 13 residues. Unmatched junction bases numbered 8, after V lost 6 bases and J lost 7 bases. The DNA of the CDR3 is TGTGCCAGCAGACGTACAGGGGCAAGTGGCTACACCTTC. The encoded protein is CASRRTGASGYTF.

The chain couples TRBV11-2 to TRBJ2-7; D uncertain. V lost 6 bases to trimming and J lost 2 bases, with 8 bases between them. The CDR3 is 12 residues long. The germline CDR1 and CDR2 sequences are SGHAT and FQNNGV. The CDR3 region is CASSPNTYEQYF. Here the CDR3 DNA reads TGTGCCAGCAGTCCCAATACCTACGAGCAGTACTTC.

As regards this clonotype: A much more abundant neighbour one base away suggests this may be a read error. The gene calls are TRBV29-1 and TRBJ1-1; maybe TRBD1 (5 bases). The germline gives CDR1 SQVTM, CDR2 ANQGSEA. The CDR3 loop spans 12 amino acids. Trimming pared 4 bases from V and 6 bases from J, leaving 12 bases between. In DNA, the CDR3 is TGCAGCGTTGTACCAGGGCGCTCTGAAGCTTTCTTT. Translation: CSVVPGRSEAFF.

In its sample, this clonotype was seen many times. The chain combines TRBV28 with TRBJ1-5; 7 bases align to TRBD1. This CDR3 is built from 16 residues. Germline-derived CDR1 and CDR2 are MDHEN and SYDVKM. V lost 2 bases, J lost 2 bases, and 6 bases stayed unmatched. The CDR3: CASSLIQGGGNQPQHF. In nucleotides, the CDR3 is TGTGCCAGCAGTTTAATTCAGGGGGGCGGCAATCAGCCCCAGCATTTT.

This clonotype has at least ten counts. The chain uses TRBV28 and TRBJ2-5; 8 bases agree with TRBD1. The CDR3 is 15 residues long. V shed 5 bases, J shed 4 bases, and the junction held 9 bases outside the gene matches. The germline gives CDR1 MDHEN, CDR2 SYDVKM. The CDR3 loop reads CASSGTGGWRETQYF. Written as DNA, the CDR3 is TGTGCCAGCAGTGGTACAGGGGGTTGGCGAGAGACCCAGTACTTC.

The V and J genes are TRBV6-2 or TRBV6-3 and TRBJ2-1; the D gene is possibly TRBD1 (6 bases). CDR1 is MNHEY and CDR2 is SVGEGT in the germline V gene. Trimming removed 6 bases from V and 8 bases from J, with 11 bases in between. This CDR3 region has 12 residues. CDR3: CASSPGVDEQFF. In nucleotides, the CDR3 is TGTGCCAGCAGCCCAGGGGTAGATGAGCAGTTCTTC.

This clonotype was observed a handful of times. The V and J genes are TRBV18 and TRBJ2-1; tentative D call: TRBD1 (5 bases). Germline V lookup: CDR1 KGHSH, CDR2 LQKENI. This CDR3 has 16 residues. Trimming left V 3 bases short and J 5 bases short, with 17 bases between. Written as DNA, the CDR3 is TGTGCCAGCTCACCCTCTTCAGGACAATCTGACAATGAGCAGTTCTTC. Its protein product is CASSPSSGQSDNEQFF.

This rearrangement joins TRBV7-9 to TRBJ1-1, with 7 bases lining up with TRBD1. The CDR3 totals 15 residues. The germline gives CDR1 SEHNR, CDR2 FQNEAQ (reference sequence). With 6 bases clipped from V and 4 bases from J, the junction kept 11 bases outside the gene matches. The CDR3 loop is CASRHSGTESTEAFF. In DNA, the CDR3 is TGTGCCAGCAGGCACTCCGGGACAGAGAGCACTGAAGCTTTCTTT.